The clone carrying this TCR beta chain was seen a few times. TCRdb re-derived calls from the RT-PCR reads in MiXCR, one entry per CDR3 protein. The sample records about 700,000 distinct CDR3 sequences, 12% to 15% being singletons. Trimming took off 3 bases at V and 1 base at J, with 7 bases between the two ends. Germline-derived CDR1 and CDR2 are DFQATT and SNEGSKA (reference sequence). CDR3 length equals 13 residues. The gene calls are TRBV20-1 and TRBJ1-5; weak D call: TRBD1 (5 bases). Sequenced material: memory CD4+ T cells from blood. This sequence was found in a female donor in good health, serving as a healthy control. CDR3 DNA: TGCAGTGCTAGGGGGACCAGCAATCAGCCCCAGCATTTT. Translating it yields CSARGTSNQPQHF.